One sample yielded the 19 T cell receptor beta chains listed below, sequenced in a study of CXCR3-negative and CXCR3-positive naive CD8 T cells. These receptors lack a known antigen. With UMI labels, 5' RACE was used to prepare the TRB cDNA libraries. TCRdb reprocessed the 5' RACE reads, with one entry per CDR3 protein and no DNA. Its listing shows tens of thousands of distinct CDR3 sequences. General study findings and limits: TRB CDR3s of CXCR3-positive naive cells were more hydrophobic than those of CXCR3-negative naive cells.

Sequenced sample: naive CXCR3+ CD8+ T cells from blood. Subset meaning: CD45RO-CCR7+CD27+CD95- naive CD8+ T cells expressing CXCR3 (TNR3+). These receptors all stem from a human donor in good health. Some clones in this sample may be carry-over from other donors' samples.

The V gene is TRBV7-2, the J gene TRBJ1-1; lacking DNA, the TRBD1 call made by TCRdb goes unchecked. The germline V gene has CDR1 SGHTA and CDR2 FQGNSA. This CDR3 region has 14 residues. The CDR3 loop reads CASAGSGYGTEAFF.

The chain combines TRBV7-6 with TRBJ2-5; TCRdb outputs TRBD1, but without DNA this stays unchecked. Germline values: CDR1 SGHVS, CDR2 FNYEAQ. The CDR3 contains 15 residues. This CDR3 reads CASSLGGGLPETQYF.

J is TRBJ2-5 and V is TRBV29-1. The CDR3 loop spans 15 amino acids. Per germline, CDR1 SQVTM and CDR2 ANQGSEA. The CDR3 is CSVEIGGSFQETQYF.

This chain connects TRBV27 to TRBJ2-2; with no DNA, the TCRdb D assignment of TRBD2 cannot be verified. The length of the CDR3 is 15 residues. Germline V gives CDR1 MNHEY, CDR2 SMNVEV (reference sequence). CDR3 sequence reads: CASIPLAGNTGELFF.

V and J are TRBV14 and TRBJ2-2; the D call from TCRdb, TRBD1, cannot be confirmed without DNA. CDR3 length equals 14 residues. CDR1 SGHDN and CDR2 FVKESK come from the germline V gene. The CDR3 sequence is CASSPPGRGGELFF. The whole variable domain, remainder taken from reference TRBV14 and TRBJ2-2, is EAGVTQFPSHSVIEKGQTVTLRCDPISGHDNLYWYRRVMGKEIKFLLHFVKESKQDESGMPNNRFLAERTGGTYSTLKVQPAELEDSGVYFCASSPPGRGGELFFGEGSRLTVL.

The chain employs TRBV5-1 and TRBJ2-7; TCRdb calls TRBD1, which cannot be checked without DNA. Per the germline V gene, CDR1 is SGHRS and CDR2 is YFSETQ. The CDR3 is made up of 13 amino acids. CDR3 residues: CASSWDRVYEQYF.

The chain joins TRBV7-9 to TRBJ1-1; the D call of TRBD1 rests on TCRdb alone, since no DNA is present to check it. CDR3 length: 17 residues. CDR1 and CDR2 from the germline V gene are SEHNR and FQNEAQ (reference sequence). CDR3 amino acids: CASSSGQAVPENTEAFF.

This CDR3 is CSALGAGGPGNYGYTF. The chain uses TRBV29-1 and TRBJ1-2; TCRdb's assignment of TRBD1 cannot be checked, as there is no DNA. The length of the CDR3 is 16 residues. The germline V gene encodes CDR1 SQVTM and CDR2 ANQGSEA.

This chain connects TRBV2 to TRBJ2-1; TCRdb names TRBD1, which stays unverified in the absence of DNA. The germline gives CDR1 SNHLY, CDR2 FYNNEI. The CDR3 runs to 14 residues. The CDR3 here is CASSERGRGWEQFF.

The chain links TRBV20-1 to TRBJ2-1. CDR1 is DFQATT, CDR2 SNEGSKA, per germline (reference sequence). The CDR3 loop spans 13 amino acids. CDR3: CSVQGSSYNEQFF.

The chain recombines TRBV7-3 with TRBJ2-2; TCRdb designates TRBD1, a call that cannot be tested without DNA. CDR1 SGHTA and CDR2 FQGTGA come from the germline V gene. The CDR3 is 13 residues long. The CDR3 loop is CASSPDRAGELFF.

The V gene is TRBV6-5, the J gene TRBJ1-2; TCRdb's assignment of TRBD1 cannot be checked, as there is no DNA. The CDR3 has 12 residues. Germline V gives CDR1 MNHEY, CDR2 SVGAGI. The CDR3: CASSYEGRGYTF.

This rearrangement joins TRBV27 to TRBJ2-1; as DNA is missing, the TRBD2 call by TCRdb cannot be tested. Germline V gene sequence: CDR1 MNHEY, CDR2 SMNVEV (reference sequence). This CDR3 comprises 11 residues. The CDR3 here is CAAGGNNEQFF.

The gene calls are TRBV7-2 and TRBJ2-1. Per the germline V gene, CDR1 is SGHTA and CDR2 is FQGNSA. The CDR3 spans 17 residues. This CDR3 reads CASSPLHPEVGFNEQFF.

The chain uses TRBV6-6 and TRBJ2-1; the TCRdb D gene call, TRBD1, has no DNA to confirm it. CDR1 MNHNY and CDR2 SVGAGI come from the germline V gene (reference sequence). This CDR3 comprises 20 residues. CDR3 region: CASSYLRDRKAGRTYNEQFF.

The chain carries TRBV4-2 and TRBJ2-6; TCRdb indicates TRBD1, and absent DNA this call remains unverified. CDR1 and CDR2 from the germline V gene are LGHNA and YNFKEQ. The CDR3 totals 16 residues. CDR3 sequence reads: CASSQDGNHGANVLTF.

This sequence joins TRBV21-1 and TRBJ2-1; with no DNA, the TCRdb D assignment of TRBD2 cannot be verified. TRBV21-1 is a known pseudogene. The CDR3 is made up of 14 amino acids. The CDR3 is CASSREGSDNEQFF.

The chain employs TRBV13 and TRBJ2-7; lacking DNA, the TRBD1 call made by TCRdb goes unchecked. The CDR3 sequence is 16 residues long. CDR1 PRHDT and CDR2 FYEKMQ come from the germline V gene (reference sequence). This chain's CDR3 is CASSLWGQGAYHEQYF. The complete variable domain, with remaining parts taken from reference TRBV13 and TRBJ2-7, reads AAGVIQSPRHLIKEKRETATLKCYPIPRHDTVYWYQQGPGQDPQFLISFYEKMQSDKGSIPDRFSAQQFSDYHSELNMSSLELGDSALYFCASSLWGQGAYHEQYFGPGTRLTVT.

The chain is built from TRBV4-3 and TRBJ1-1; with no DNA, the TCRdb D assignment of TRBD1 cannot be verified. This CDR3 has 14 amino acids. CDR1 is LGHNA, CDR2 YSLEER, per germline. This CDR3 reads CASSQWTGNTEAFF.